The 6 T cell receptor beta chains presented below share a single source sample, sequenced in a study of blood T cell repertoires in COVID-19. The method was immunoSEQ multiplex PCR; TCRdb's version includes in-frame clones alone and lacks a portion of them. Of fewer than 300,000 clones listed, 88% are singletons. Material: peripheral blood. Source of these receptors: a middle-aged woman who had recovered from COVID-19.

This chain joins TRBV25-1 and TRBJ1-4, with a weak D call TRBD1 (5 bases). The germline CDR1 and CDR2 sequences are MGHDK and SYGVNS. The CDR3 length is 16 residues. V was clipped by 0 bases and J by 3 bases, with 11 bases between them. The chain's CDR3 is CASSEYRSGANEKLFF. The CDR3 nucleotides are TGTGCCAGCAGTGAATATAGGTCGGGGGCTAATGAAAAACTGTTTTTT.

This clone was counted once. The chain couples TRBV29-1 to TRBJ1-1; TRBD1 is a possible D gene (6 bases). The CDR3 runs to 12 residues. CDR1 is SQVTM, CDR2 ANQGSEA, per germline. Trimming shortened V by 5 bases and J by 6 bases, and 13 bases separated the two germline ends. CDR3 protein: CSVRLGAAEAFF. The CDR3 DNA reads TGCAGCGTTAGGCTGGGGGCCGCTGAAGCTTTCTTT.

This clone was observed once. This chain connects TRBV9 to TRBJ2-3; TRBD1 aligns across 8 bases. J gave up 2 bases and V 2 bases, and 7 bases lay outside the gene matches. Germline V lookup: CDR1 SGDLS, CDR2 YYNGEE. The length of the CDR3 is 16 residues. DNA for the CDR3: TGTGCCAGCAGCGTGAGGGGACAGGTTCTCACAGATACGCAGTATTTT. It encodes CASSVRGQVLTDTQYF.

J is TRBJ1-2 and V is TRBV30, with 8 nucleotides matching TRBD1. Trimming removed 1 base from V and 0 bases from J; junction bases left unmatched: 7. This CDR3 is built from 16 residues. CDR1 GTSNPN and CDR2 SVGIG come from the germline V gene (reference sequence). CDR3 nucleotide sequence: TGTGCCTGGAGTGACGCCAGGGGGCTCCCTAACTATGGCTACACCTTC. This codes for CAWSDARGLPNYGYTF.

This clone has only one observation. The chain has TRBV12-3 or TRBV12-4 and TRBJ1-3, with D possibly TRBD1 on 5 matching bases. The V and J ends lost 6 bases and 9 bases respectively, with 12 bases between them. The CDR3 consists of 12 residues. In DNA form, the CDR3 reads TGTGCCAGCAGCCGGCCCGGGGGCACCATATATTTT. Residues: CASSRPGGTIYF.

The chain combines TRBV9 with TRBJ1-1; possible D gene TRBD1, 5 bases. Germline V gene sequence: CDR1 SGDLS, CDR2 YYNGEE. The CDR3 consists of 18 residues. V lost 3 bases, J lost 1 base, and 22 bases lay in between. The CDR3 region has the DNA TGTGCCAGCAGCGACCCCCGTGGGGTAGGGAGGGGGAACACTGAAGCTTTCTTT. Its translation: CASSDPRGVGRGNTEAFF.